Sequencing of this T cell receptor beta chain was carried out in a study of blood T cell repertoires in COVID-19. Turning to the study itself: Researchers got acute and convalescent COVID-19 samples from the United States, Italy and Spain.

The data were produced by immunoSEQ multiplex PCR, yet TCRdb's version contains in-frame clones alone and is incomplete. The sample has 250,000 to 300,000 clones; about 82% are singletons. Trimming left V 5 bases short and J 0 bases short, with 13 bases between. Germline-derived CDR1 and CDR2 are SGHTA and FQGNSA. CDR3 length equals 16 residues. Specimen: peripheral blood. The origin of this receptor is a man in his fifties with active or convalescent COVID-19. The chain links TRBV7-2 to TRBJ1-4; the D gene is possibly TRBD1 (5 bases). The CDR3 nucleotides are TGTGCCAGCAGCCCAAGCCCGACAGCAACTAATGAAAAACTGTTTTTT. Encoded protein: CASSPSPTATNEKLFF.